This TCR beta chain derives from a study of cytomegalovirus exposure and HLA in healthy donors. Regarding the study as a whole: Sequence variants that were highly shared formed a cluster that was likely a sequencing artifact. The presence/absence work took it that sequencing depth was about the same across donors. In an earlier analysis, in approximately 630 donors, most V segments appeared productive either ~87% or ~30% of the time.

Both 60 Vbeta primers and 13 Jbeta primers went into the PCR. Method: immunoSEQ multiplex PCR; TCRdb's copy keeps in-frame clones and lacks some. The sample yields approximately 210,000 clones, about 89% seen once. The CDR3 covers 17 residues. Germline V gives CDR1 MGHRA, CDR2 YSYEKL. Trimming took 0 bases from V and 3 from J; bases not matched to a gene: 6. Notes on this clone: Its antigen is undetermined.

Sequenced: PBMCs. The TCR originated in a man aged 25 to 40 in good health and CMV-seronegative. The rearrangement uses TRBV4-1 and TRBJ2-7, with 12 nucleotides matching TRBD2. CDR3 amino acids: CASSQDEGLAGIYEQYF. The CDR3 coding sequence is TGCGCCAGCAGCCAAGATGAGGGACTAGCGGGTATCTACGAGCAGTACTTC.